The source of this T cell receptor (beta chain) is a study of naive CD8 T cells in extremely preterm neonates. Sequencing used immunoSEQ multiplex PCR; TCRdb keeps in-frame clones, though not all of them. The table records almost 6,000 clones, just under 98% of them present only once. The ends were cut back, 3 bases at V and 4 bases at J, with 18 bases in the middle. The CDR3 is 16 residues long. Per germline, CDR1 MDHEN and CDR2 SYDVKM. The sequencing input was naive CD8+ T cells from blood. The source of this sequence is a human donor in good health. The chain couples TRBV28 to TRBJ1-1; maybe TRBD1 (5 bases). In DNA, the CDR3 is TGTGCCAGCAGTTTGGATGGGGCGCAGGAGACCACTGAAGCTTTCTTT. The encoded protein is CASSLDGAQETTEAFF.